This T cell receptor (beta chain) stems from a study of blood T cell repertoires in COVID-19. Study context: COVID-19 samples collected from the United States, Italy and Spain covered acute and convalescent phases. PBMCs, B-cell-depleted T cells, or T cells provided the cDNA or gDNA that made up the material.

Original processing methods: How many nucleated cells were present was estimated from reference gene primer amplification. The assay was immunoSEQ multiplex PCR, and TCRdb's table has in-frame clones only and misses some. The DNA was the basis for D and trimming; V, J and clone size are from that table. The data show about 190,000 clones, around 84% seen once. The CDR3 extends over 18 amino acids. With 3 bases clipped from V and 2 bases from J, the junction kept 10 bases outside the gene matches. Germline lookup yields CDR1 SGHTA and CDR2 FQGTGA. Input material: peripheral blood. V usage is TRBV7-3 and J usage is TRBJ2-3, with 11 bases aligning to TRBD2. The sequence derives from a man aged 25 to 40 with active or convalescent COVID-19. CDR3 DNA: TGTGCCAGCAGCTTCGGTCGCGGTAGCGGGGGGGCCACAGATACGCAGTATTTT. Encoded protein: CASSFGRGSGGATDTQYF.